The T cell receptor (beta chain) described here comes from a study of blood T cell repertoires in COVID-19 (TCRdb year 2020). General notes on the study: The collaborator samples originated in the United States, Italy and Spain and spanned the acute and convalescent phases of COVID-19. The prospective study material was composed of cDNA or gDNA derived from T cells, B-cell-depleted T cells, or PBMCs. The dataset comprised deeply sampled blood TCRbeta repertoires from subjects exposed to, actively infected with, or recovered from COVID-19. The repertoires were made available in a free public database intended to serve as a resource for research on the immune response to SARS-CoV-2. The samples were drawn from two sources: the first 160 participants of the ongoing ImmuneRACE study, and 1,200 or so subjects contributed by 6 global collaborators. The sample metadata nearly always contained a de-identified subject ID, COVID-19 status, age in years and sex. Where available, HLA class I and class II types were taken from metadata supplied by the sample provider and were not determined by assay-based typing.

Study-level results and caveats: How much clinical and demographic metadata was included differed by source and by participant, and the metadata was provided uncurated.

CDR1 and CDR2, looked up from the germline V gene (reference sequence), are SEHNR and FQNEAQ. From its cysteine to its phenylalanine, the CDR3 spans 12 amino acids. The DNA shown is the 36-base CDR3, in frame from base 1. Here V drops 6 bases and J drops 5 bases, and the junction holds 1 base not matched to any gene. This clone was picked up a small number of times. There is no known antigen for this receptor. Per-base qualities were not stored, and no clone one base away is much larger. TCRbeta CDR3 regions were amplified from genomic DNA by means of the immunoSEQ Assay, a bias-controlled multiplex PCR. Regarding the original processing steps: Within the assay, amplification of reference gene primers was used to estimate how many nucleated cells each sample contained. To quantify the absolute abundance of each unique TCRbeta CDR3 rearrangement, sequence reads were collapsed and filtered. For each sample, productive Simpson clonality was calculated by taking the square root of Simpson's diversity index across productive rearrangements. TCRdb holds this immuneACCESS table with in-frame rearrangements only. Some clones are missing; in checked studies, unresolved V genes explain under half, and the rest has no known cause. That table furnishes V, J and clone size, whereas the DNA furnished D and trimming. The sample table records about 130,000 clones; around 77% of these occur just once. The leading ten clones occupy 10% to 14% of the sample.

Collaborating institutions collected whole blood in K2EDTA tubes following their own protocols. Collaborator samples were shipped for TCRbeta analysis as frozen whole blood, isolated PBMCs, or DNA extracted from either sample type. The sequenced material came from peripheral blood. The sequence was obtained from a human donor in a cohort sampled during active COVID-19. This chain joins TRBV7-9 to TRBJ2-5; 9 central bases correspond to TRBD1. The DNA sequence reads TGTGCCAGCAGAGGACAGGGGGAGACCCAGTACTTC. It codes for CASRGQGETQYF.